The 24 T cell receptor beta chains listed next were all sequenced from one sample in a study of regulatory T cells in long-lasting Graves disease. Through Arm-PCR of CDR3 regions and iRepertoire HTBI primers, TCR beta libraries were built. TCRdb re-analysed the multiplex PCR reads in MiXCR, keeping a single row per CDR3 protein. The sample consists of 600,000 to 850,000 distinct CDR3 sequences, roughly 30% of them appearing once. The time point here: persistent/refractory GD, antithyroid drugs over 5 years with positive TRAb. PBMC RNA was the source of the TCR library. Sequences were derived from peripheral blood mononuclear cells (PBMCs), sampled when the disease was refractory, from a patient treated with antithyroid drugs. These TCRs come from a female donor with Graves disease.

The V gene is TRBV20-1, the J gene TRBJ1-1; 9 bases agree with TRBD1. The V gene end was trimmed by 3 bases and the J gene end by 1 base; junction bases not matched to a gene: 6. CDR3 size: 15 residues. The germline V gene has CDR1 DFQATT and CDR2 SNEGSKA (reference sequence). The CDR3 spells CSARDRGQGNTEAFF. The CDR3 nucleotides read TGCAGTGCTAGGGACCGGGGACAGGGGAACACTGAAGCTTTCTTT.

This clonotype was found many times. This chain links TRBV13 with TRBJ1-5, with 7 bases lining up with TRBD1. The CDR3 is made up of 17 amino acids. With V trimmed by 0 bases and J by 3 bases, 8 bases remained unmatched. The V gene's germline CDR1 is PRHDT and CDR2 FYEKMQ (reference sequence). The CDR3, as DNA: TGTGCCAGCAGCTTAGGAAAGGGGGCCGAAGTCAATCAGCCCCAGCATTTT. The encoded protein is CASSLGKGAEVNQPQHF.

The rearrangement links TRBV19 to TRBJ1-1, with TRBD1 as a possible D gene (5 bases). The CDR3 has 12 residues. Trimming stripped 7 bases from V and 3 bases from J, with 9 bases between. Per germline, CDR1 LNHDA and CDR2 SQIVND (reference sequence). CDR3 in amino acids: CASNQGDTEAFF. Here the CDR3 DNA reads TGTGCCAGTAATCAGGGTGACACTGAAGCTTTCTTT.

This clonotype was counted only a few times. V usage is TRBV20-1 and J usage is TRBJ2-5; D is undetermined. Germline lookup yields CDR1 DFQATT and CDR2 SNEGSKA (reference sequence). Trimming left V 6 bases short and J 3 bases short, with 14 bases between. This CDR3 is 13 amino acids long. DNA of the CDR3: TGCAGTGCCCCACATCGGATGGAAGAGACCCAGTACTTC. Translating it yields CSAPHRMEETQYF.

This clonotype was seen more than once but under ten times. This chain uses TRBV12-3 or TRBV12-4 with TRBJ1-1; 10 nucleotides line up with TRBD1. The J segment lost 3 bases and the V segment lost 6 bases, leaving 10 bases of the junction unmatched. This CDR3 has 16 residues. The CDR3 DNA sequence: TGTGCCAGCAGATGGGGACAGGGGTTCTGGGACACTGAAGCTTTCTTT. Translated: CASRWGQGFWDTEAFF.

The chain couples TRBV5-1 to TRBJ2-7; no clear D gene. V lost 4 bases, J lost 0 bases, and 14 bases lay in between. The CDR3 covers 15 residues. Germline assignment: CDR1 SGHRS and CDR2 YFSETQ. The CDR3 loop reads CASSKGILYSYEQYF. In DNA form, the CDR3 reads TGCGCCAGCAGCAAGGGAATTCTCTACTCCTACGAGCAGTACTTC. The variable domain in full, with the rest retrieved from reference TRBV5-1 and TRBJ2-7, is KAGVTQTPRYLIKTRGQQVTLSCSPISGHRSVSWYQQTPGQGLQFLFEYFSETQRNKGNFPGRFSGRQFSNSRSEMNVSTLELGDSALYLCASSKGILYSYEQYFGPGTRLTVT.

This rearrangement joins TRBV6-1 to TRBJ2-7, with TRBD2 identical over 7 bases. The J segment lost 2 bases and the V segment lost 8 bases, leaving 15 bases of the junction unmatched. The CDR3 runs 16 residues. CDR1 and CDR2 from the germline V gene are MNHNS and SASEGT. In DNA, the CDR3 is TGTGCCAGCCAGACACTTTTTCGCGGGGGTCCCTACGAGCAGTACTTC. This encodes CASQTLFRGGPYEQYF.

V and J are TRBV30 and TRBJ1-1; D remains ambiguous. V shed 3 bases and J shed 1 base, with 12 bases lying between them. This CDR3 is built from 14 residues. The germline V gene has CDR1 GTSNPN and CDR2 SVGIG (reference sequence). The DNA of the CDR3 is TGTGCCTGGAGGGCGACTAGGACGAACACTGAAGCTTTCTTT. It is translated as CAWRATRTNTEAFF.

The CDR3 DNA is TGTGCCAGTAGTTCCGGTGGGGGGAATGTTGGCTACACCTTC. This encodes CASSSGGGNVGYTF. V gene TRBV19 combines with J gene TRBJ1-2; D might be TRBD1 (5 bases). The ends were cut back, 5 bases at V and 7 bases at J, with 17 bases in the middle. CDR3 length equals 14 residues. The germline V gene encodes CDR1 LNHDA and CDR2 SQIVND (reference sequence).

The chain is built from TRBV29-1 and TRBJ1-1; D might be TRBD1 (6 bases). The CDR3 has 12 amino acids. Trimming shortened V by 7 bases and J by 5 bases, and 14 bases separated the two germline ends. Germline-derived CDR1 and CDR2 are SQVTM and ANQGSEA. Here the CDR3 reads CSAMTGATEAFF. CDR3 DNA sequence: TGCAGCGCCATGACAGGCGCAACTGAAGCTTTCTTT.

V and J are TRBV20-1 and TRBJ2-1; the match to TRBD2 covers 15 bases. Trimming took 5 bases from V and 8 from J; bases not matched to a gene: 4. This CDR3 has 14 residues. Germline V lookup: CDR1 DFQATT, CDR2 SNEGSKA (reference sequence). The CDR3 DNA reads TGCAGTGCTCCGGGACTAGCGGGAGGTTATGAGCAGTTCTTC. It yields the protein CSAPGLAGGYEQFF.

This clonotype was seen repeatedly, ten times or more. The rearrangement uses TRBV7-8 and TRBJ1-2; 7 nucleotides line up with TRBD1. This CDR3 comprises 14 residues. V was pared by 5 bases and J by 7 bases, with 10 bases of the junction left unmatched. CDR1 SGHVS and CDR2 FQNEAQ come from the germline V gene. CDR3 nucleotide sequence: TGTGCCAGCAGCCAATTAACAGGGGTGGGTGGCTACACCTTC. This sequence encodes CASSQLTGVGGYTF.

J is TRBJ1-1 and V is TRBV7-9, with D perhaps matching TRBD1 (5 bases). Trimming shortened V by 0 bases and J by 1 base, and 9 bases separated the two germline ends. CDR1 is SEHNR, CDR2 FQNEAQ, per germline (reference sequence). CDR3 length: 15 amino acids. The CDR3 region is CASSLAWTPNTEAFF. The CDR3, as DNA: TGTGCCAGCAGCTTAGCATGGACACCGAACACTGAAGCTTTCTTT.

This chain uses TRBV7-9 with TRBJ1-4, with D unresolved. CDR3 length: 15 amino acids. The germline CDR1 and CDR2 sequences are SEHNR and FQNEAQ (reference sequence). V was cut by 5 bases and J by 7 bases, with 17 bases left in between. The CDR3 DNA follows: TGTGCCAGCAGCCAAATCAGGATAAAGGGTGAAAAACTGTTTTTT. Residues: CASSQIRIKGEKLFF.

This clonotype was found a few times. V and J are TRBV3-1 and TRBJ2-5; D uncertain. Germline values: CDR1 LGHDT, CDR2 YNNKEL (reference sequence). The CDR3 is 14 amino acids. With 3 bases removed from V and 2 bases from J, the gap between germline ends came to 10 bases. The CDR3 DNA reads as TGTGCCAGCAGCCACTATGGCGAACAAGAGACCCAGTACTTC. It specifies CASSHYGEQETQYF.

The genes are TRBV6-1 and TRBJ1-4; 8 bases line up with TRBD1. The CDR3 totals 16 residues. V was clipped by 6 bases and J by 0 bases; unmatched bases: 6. Germline V gives CDR1 MNHNS, CDR2 SASEGT. CDR3 in amino acids: CASRPLTGATNEKLFF. The CDR3 DNA sequence: TGTGCCAGCAGACCTTTGACAGGGGCAACTAATGAAAAACTGTTTTTT.

The V call is TRBV7-9, the J call TRBJ2-2; 9 bases map to TRBD1. The ends lost 2 bases at V and 2 bases at J; junction bases unmatched: 3. Germline V lookup: CDR1 SEHNR, CDR2 FQNEAQ (reference sequence). The CDR3 extends over 16 amino acids. This chain's CDR3 is CASSLTTGGNTGELFF. Written as DNA, the CDR3 is TGTGCCAGCAGCTTAACGACAGGGGGTAACACCGGGGAGCTGTTTTTT.

The chain links TRBV7-9 to TRBJ2-5; TRBD1 aligns across 8 bases. Per germline, CDR1 SEHNR and CDR2 FQNEAQ (reference sequence). V dropped 2 bases and J dropped 2; count of bases not matched to a gene: 7. There are 16 residues in the CDR3. CDR3 in amino acids: CASSLRSRTGQETQYF. CDR3 bases: TGTGCCAGCAGCTTAAGGTCACGGACAGGGCAAGAGACCCAGTACTTC.

Only a few counts were recorded for this clonotype. The rearrangement uses TRBV30 and TRBJ1-1; D gene unclear. The V end was cut by 4 bases, the J end by 6 bases, with 15 bases between. The germline CDR1 and CDR2 sequences are GTSNPN and SVGIG (reference sequence). The CDR3 spans 13 residues. The CDR3 loop reads CAWMDHNNAEAFF. In DNA form, the CDR3 reads TGTGCCTGGATGGATCATAATAACGCTGAAGCTTTCTTT.

This clonotype has more than one count but fewer than ten. The chain is built from TRBV5-1 and TRBJ1-1, with D uncertain. V was trimmed by 4 bases and J by 4 bases, leaving 17 bases between them. CDR3 length: 15 residues. Germline V CDR1 and CDR2: SGHRS, YFSETQ. The chain's CDR3 is CASSGREAGGTEAFF. The CDR3 coding sequence is TGCGCCAGCAGCGGACGGGAGGCAGGAGGCACTGAAGCTTTCTTT.

CDR3 coding DNA: TGTGCCAGCAGCCCGCAACCGGCGGGCTCTGAAGCTTTCTTT. Amino acid sequence: CASSPQPAGSEAFF. The chain carries TRBV3-1 and TRBJ1-1; D is unclear. Germline loops: CDR1 LGHDT, CDR2 YNNKEL (reference sequence). V gave up 4 bases and J gave up 6 bases, with 15 bases separating them. CDR3 length: 14 amino acids.

The sample holds many counts of this clonotype. The V and J genes are TRBV12-3 or TRBV12-4 and TRBJ1-1; no reliable D call. V lost 6 bases to trimming and J lost 0 bases, with 8 bases between them. The CDR3 totals 13 residues. The CDR3 DNA follows: TGTGCCAGCAGCACACAGTTGAACACTGAAGCTTTCTTT. This codes for CASSTQLNTEAFF.

The rearrangement uses TRBV6-1 and TRBJ2-2; 8 bases are shared with TRBD2. Trimming took 6 bases from V and 7 from J; bases not matched to a gene: 10. This CDR3 region has 15 residues. Germline V gives CDR1 MNHNS, CDR2 SASEGT. The chain's CDR3 is CASRPRAGGDGELFF. The CDR3 nucleotides are TGTGCCAGCAGACCCCGGGCGGGAGGAGACGGGGAGCTGTTTTTT.

This clonotype has just one count. Since a much larger clone is just one base distant, this may be a read error. The chain employs TRBV9 and TRBJ1-1, with D perhaps matching TRBD1 (6 bases). The germline V gene has CDR1 SGDLS and CDR2 YYNGEE. This CDR3 is 13 amino acids long. The ends were cut back, 3 bases at V and 11 bases at J, with 17 bases in the middle. The CDR3, as DNA: TGTGCCAGCAGCGCCGGGACACCCTTGTCTGCTTTCTTT. It codes for CASSAGTPLSAFF.